Many counts were recorded for the clone carrying this T cell receptor (beta chain). This specimen belongs to a study of neurological immune-mediated disorders. TCRdb fed the 5' RACE reads into MiXCR, producing one record per CDR3 protein. The top ten hold about 5.2% of the sample, which has approximately 46,000 distinct CDR3 sequences, 10% seen once. V shed 2 bases and J shed 13 bases, with 6 bases lying between them. This CDR3 is built from 9 residues. Germline lookup yields CDR1 MNHNS and CDR2 SASEGT. The TCR was taken from an older man with HTLV-1-associated myelopathy (HAM/TSP). The chain recombines TRBV6-1 with TRBJ2-7; no clear D. The sample taken for sequencing was PBMCs. CDR3 region: CASSELRYF. The CDR3 DNA reads TGTGCCAGCAGTGAATTAAGATACTTC.